This TCR beta chain emerged from a study of cytomegalovirus exposure and HLA in healthy donors. The germline V gene has CDR1 SGHTA and CDR2 FQGNSA. The CDR3 runs to 14 residues. The ends lost 5 bases at V and 5 bases at J; junction bases unmatched: 6. Donors consisted of healthy bone marrow donors. 60 Vbeta and 13 Jbeta primers were used in PCR. Repertoires were generated with immunoSEQ multiplex PCR, while TCRdb's copy carries only in-frame clones and drops some. The sample includes under 130,000 clones, over 80% of them seen just once. Sequences were obtained from PBMCs. The rearrangement uses TRBV7-2 and TRBJ1-1, with 9 bases that match TRBD1. This TCR was recovered from a man aged 25-40 years in good health and CMV-seropositive. The CDR3 reads CASSATGGRTEAFF. CDR3 bases: TGTGCCAGCAGCGCGACAGGGGGAAGGACTGAAGCTTTCTTT. The whole variable domain, filled in from reference TRBV7-2 and TRBJ1-1, reads GAGVSQSPSNKVTEKGKDVELRCDPISGHTALYWYRQSLGQGLEFLIYFQGNSAPDKSGLPSDRFSAERTGGSVSTLTIQRTQQEDSAVYLCASSATGGRTEAFFGQGTRLTVV.